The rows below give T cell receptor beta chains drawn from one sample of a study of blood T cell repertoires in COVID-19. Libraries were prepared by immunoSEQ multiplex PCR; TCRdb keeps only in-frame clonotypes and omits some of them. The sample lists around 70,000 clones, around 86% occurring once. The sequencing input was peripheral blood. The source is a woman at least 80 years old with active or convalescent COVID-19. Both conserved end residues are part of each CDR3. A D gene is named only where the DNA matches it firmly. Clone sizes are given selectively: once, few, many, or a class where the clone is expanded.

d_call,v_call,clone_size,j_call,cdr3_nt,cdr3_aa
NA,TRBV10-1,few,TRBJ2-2,TGCGCCAGCAGTGACAGGGGCCGCGGGGAGCTGTTTTTT,CASSDRGRGELFF
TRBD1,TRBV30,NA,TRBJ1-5,TGTGCCTGGAGTCCTACAGGGGGCCTTCTTCCTAGTCAGCCCCAGCATTTT,CAWSPTGGLLPSQPQHF
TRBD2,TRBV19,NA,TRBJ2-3,TGTGCCAGTACCCCTAGGACTAGCGGGGGGGCTTCCACGCAGTATTTT,CASTPRTSGGASTQYF
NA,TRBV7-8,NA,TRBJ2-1,TGTGCCAGCAGCTTAGTTGGGGTCCAGGGCAATGAGCAGTTCTTC,CASSLVGVQGNEQFF
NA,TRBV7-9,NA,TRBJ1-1,TGTGCCAGCAGCTTAGCGGTTAGAGGGGAAGCTTTCTTT,CASSLAVRGEAFF
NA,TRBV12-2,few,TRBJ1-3,TGTGCAAGTCGCTCCACCAGGGAGGACACCATATATTTT,CASRSTREDTIYF
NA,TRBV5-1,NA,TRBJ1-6,TGCGCCAGCAGCTTGCCGGGGGTGAATTCACCCCTCCACTTT,CASSLPGVNSPLHF
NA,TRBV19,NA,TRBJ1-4,TGTGCCAGTAGTTCCTCCGGAGCGGGAAAACTGTTTTTT,CASSSSGAGKLFF
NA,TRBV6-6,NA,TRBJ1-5,TGTGCCAGCAACCAGGGATTGAAGCCCCAGCATTTT,CASNQGLKPQHF
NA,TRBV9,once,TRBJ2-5,TGTGCCAGCAGTCCTTTGAACGGGGGGCCGCAAGAGACCCAGTACTTC,CASSPLNGGPQETQYF
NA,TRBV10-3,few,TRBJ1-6,TGTGCCATCAGAGGGGAAGGTTGGAATTCACCCCTCCACTTT,CAIRGEGWNSPLHF
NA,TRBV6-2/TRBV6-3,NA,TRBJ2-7,TGTGCCAGCAGTATTGAGCCCTTAACCGAGCAGTACTTC,CASSIEPLTEQYF
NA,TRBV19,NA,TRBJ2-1,TGTGCCAGTAGTCCCGGCGGTTTGGTTAGCGTTGAGCAGTTCTTC,CASSPGGLVSVEQFF
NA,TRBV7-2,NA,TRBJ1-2,TGTGCCAGCAGCCCCCAGACAGATTACTATGGCTACACCTTC,CASSPQTDYYGYTF
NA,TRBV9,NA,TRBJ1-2,TGTGCCAGCACTCCCGGGGGGGACGGACTCTATGGCTACACCTTC,CASTPGGDGLYGYTF
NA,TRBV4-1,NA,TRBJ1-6,TGCGCCAGCAGCCAAGAAGAGGGGAGGAAAAATTCACCCCTCCACTTT,CASSQEEGRKNSPLHF
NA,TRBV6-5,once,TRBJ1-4,TGTGCCAGCAGTTACACCACAGGGAAAGGGAATGAAAAACTGTTTTTT,CASSYTTGKGNEKLFF
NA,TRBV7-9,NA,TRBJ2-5,TGTGCCAGCCTCTTTCAGCGAGTCCAGGGGCCCCAGTACTTC,CASLFQRVQGPQYF
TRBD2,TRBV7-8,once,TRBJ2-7,TGTGCCAGCAGAGCTAGCGGGGGTTCCTACGAGCAGTACTTC,CASRASGGSYEQYF
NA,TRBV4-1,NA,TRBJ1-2,TGCGCCAGCAGCCAGACGGCAGGGGCTTCCTCTAACTATGGCTACACCTTC,CASSQTAGASSNYGYTF
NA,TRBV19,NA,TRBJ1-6,TGTGCCAGTGGAGAAATTTACTGGAATTCACCCCTCCACTTT,CASGEIYWNSPLHF
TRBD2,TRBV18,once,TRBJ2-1,TGTGCCAGCTCACCCCCGGGGACTAGCTGGTACAATGAGCAGTTCTTC,CASSPPGTSWYNEQFF
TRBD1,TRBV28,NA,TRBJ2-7,TGTGCCAGCAGGCCGACCAGGGGGGAGCAGTACTTC,CASRPTRGEQYF
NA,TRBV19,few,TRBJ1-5,TGTGCCAGTAGTATTGGACTCCAATATAGCAATCAGCCCCAGCATTTT,CASSIGLQYSNQPQHF
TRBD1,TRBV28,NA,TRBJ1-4,TGTGCCAGCCTGAGGACAGGGATGAGAACTGGTAATGAAAAACTGTTTTTT,CASLRTGMRTGNEKLFF
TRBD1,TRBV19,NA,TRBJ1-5,TGTGCCACCGCGGGGACAGGGGGAGGTCAGCCCCAGCATTTT,CATAGTGGGQPQHF
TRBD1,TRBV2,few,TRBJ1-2,TGTGCCAGCAGTGAAAAGGGACAGGGAGGCTATGGCTACACCTTC,CASSEKGQGGYGYTF
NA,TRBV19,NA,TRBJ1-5,TGTGCCAGTAGTATTGGGACACATAGCAATCAGCCCCAGCATTTT,CASSIGTHSNQPQHF
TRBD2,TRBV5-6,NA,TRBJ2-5,TGTGCCAGCAGCTTGGTCTGGCGGGGGTCCCAAGAGACCCAGTACTTC,CASSLVWRGSQETQYF
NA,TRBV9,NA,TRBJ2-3,TGTGCCAGCAGCGACACGGATGGAGGCACAGATACGCAGTATTTT,CASSDTDGGTDTQYF
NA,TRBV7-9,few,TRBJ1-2,TGTGCCAGCAGTGAGAACTATGGCTACACCTTC,CASSENYGYTF
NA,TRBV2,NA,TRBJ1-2,TGTGCCAGCACGTCATTAACCCTCGGTGGCTACACCTTC,CASTSLTLGGYTF
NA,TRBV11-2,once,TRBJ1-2,TGTGCCAGCAGCTTAACTACCGGGGACTATGGCTACACCTTC,CASSLTTGDYGYTF
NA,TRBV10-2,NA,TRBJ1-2,TGCGCCAGCATTTCGGAGACCTACCCTGGGTATGGCTACACCTTC,CASISETYPGYGYTF
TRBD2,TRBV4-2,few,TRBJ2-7,TGTGCCAGCAGCCAAGCAATGGGGACTAGCGGGGGGACATTTTCCTACGAGCAGTACTTC,CASSQAMGTSGGTFSYEQYF
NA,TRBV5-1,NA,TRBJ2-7,TGCGCCAGCAGCCACTTGAACAGGGAGTACTACGAGCAGTACTTC,CASSHLNREYYEQYF
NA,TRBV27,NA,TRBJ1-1,TGTGCCAGCAGTTCGGCCCTGACTTCAGTACTCACTGAAGCTTTCTTT,CASSSALTSVLTEAFF
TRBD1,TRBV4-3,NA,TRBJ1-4,TGCGCCAGCAGCCGCCGCACGGGACAGACTAATGAAAAACTGTTTTTT,CASSRRTGQTNEKLFF
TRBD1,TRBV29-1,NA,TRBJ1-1,TGCAGCGTCTTCGGGACAGCGAACACTGAAGCTTTCTTT,CSVFGTANTEAFF
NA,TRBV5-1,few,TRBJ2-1,TGCGCCAGCAGTTCCCTCGGGGGACTCTCCTACAATGAGCAGTTCTTC,CASSSLGGLSYNEQFF
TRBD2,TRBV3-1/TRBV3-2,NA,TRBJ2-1,TGTGCCAGCAGCCAATCCCGGGAGGGGAGCAAGTTCTTC,CASSQSREGSKFF
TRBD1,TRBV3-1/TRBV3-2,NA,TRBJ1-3,TGTGCCAGCAGCCAAGGGACAGGAACTGGAAACACCATATATTTT,CASSQGTGTGNTIYF
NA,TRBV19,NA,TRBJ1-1,TGTGCCAGTATGACCCCGGGTTTGGACACTGAAGCTTTCTTT,CASMTPGLDTEAFF
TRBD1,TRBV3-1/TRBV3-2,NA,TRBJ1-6,TGTGCCAGCAGCCAAGCCTTGCCTGGGACAGGGGGGAATTCACCCCTCCACTTT,CASSQALPGTGGNSPLHF
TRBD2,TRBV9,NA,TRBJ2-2,TGTGCCAGCAGCGGCGACGGGGGGGCCCCCGGGGAGCTGTTTTTT,CASSGDGGAPGELFF
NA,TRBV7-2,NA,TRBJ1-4,TGTGCCAGCAGCCTAGTACCAGAGGTTAATGAAAAACTGTTTTTT,CASSLVPEVNEKLFF
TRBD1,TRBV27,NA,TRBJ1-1,TGTGCCAGCTCCCGGGACAGGACGTTAGCTTTCTTT,CASSRDRTLAFF
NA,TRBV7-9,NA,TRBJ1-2,TGTGCCAGCAGCTTCCCAGGGGTCGAGTATGGCTACACCTTC,CASSFPGVEYGYTF
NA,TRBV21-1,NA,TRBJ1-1,TGTGCCAGCAGCTTAAATCACATGAACACTGAAGCTTTCTTT,CASSLNHMNTEAFF